This T cell receptor beta chain came from a study of T cells of healthy individuals. The V gene's germline CDR1 is MNHEY and CDR2 SVGAGI. V lost 0 bases, J lost 6 bases, and 9 bases stayed unmatched. This CDR3 region has 18 residues. This clonotype was recorded at least ten times. MiXCR, run by TCRdb on the 5' RACE reads, gives a single entry per CDR3 protein. The top ten clones hold approximately 8% of a sample with around 90,000 distinct CDR3 sequences, about 5% of them seen once. The receptor was isolated from a female donor in good health. The chain recombines TRBV6-5 with TRBJ2-1, with 12 bases aligning to TRBD2. The CDR3 DNA is TGTGCCAGCAGTTACTCGAGTATCTGGACTAGCGGGATCAATGAGCAGTTCTTC. This encodes CASSYSSIWTSGINEQFF.